The 16 T cell receptor beta chains below were found in one sample sequenced in a study of technical replicates of blood from a few donors. The assay was immunoSEQ multiplex PCR, and TCRdb's table has in-frame clones only and misses some. Here the sample spans approximately 76,000 clones, 91% being singletons. Sequencing was performed on T cells isolated from PBMCs. The source of these receptors is a human donor in good health.

This chain links TRBV7-6 with TRBJ1-6, with a weak D call TRBD1 (6 bases). V lost 5 bases and J lost 11, with 16 bases in between. Germline CDR1 is SGHVS and CDR2 is FNYEAQ. CDR3 size: 14 residues. The DNA for the CDR3 is TGTGCCAGCAGCCAGTCAGGGGTCAGAGCACCCCTCCACTTT. Amino acids: CASSQSGVRAPLHF. Looking up the rest from reference TRBV7-6 and TRBJ1-6 gives the full variable domain: GAGVSQSPRYKVTKRGQDVALRCDPISGHVSLYWYRQALGQGPEFLTYFNYEAQQDKSGLPNDRFSAERPEGSISTLTIQRTEQRDSAMYRCASSQSGVRAPLHFGNGTRLTVT.

This clone is a singleton in its sample. V gene TRBV2 combines with J gene TRBJ1-2; D is possibly TRBD1 (6 bases). V lost 3 bases to trimming and J lost 7 bases, with 9 bases between them. This CDR3 is built from 12 residues. The germline gives CDR1 SNHLY, CDR2 FYNNEI. The CDR3 sequence: CASSDRGFGYTF. The CDR3 nucleotides read TGTGCCAGCAGTGACAGGGGTTTTGGCTACACCTTC.

J is TRBJ2-7 and V is TRBV21-1; the D call of TRBD2 is as the table states it, not checked on the DNA. TRBV21-1 is given as a pseudogene. CDR3 length: 14 residues. The CDR3 spells CASSKGPAVYEQYF. The CDR3 DNA reads TGTGCCAGCAGCAAAGGTCCAGCGGTCTACGAGCAGTACTTC.

Only one count was recorded for this clone. Here the CDR3 DNA reads TGCGCCAGCAGCACAGGGGTTTATTCCTACGAGCAGTACTTC. Protein product: CASSTGVYSYEQYF. V and J are TRBV5-1 and TRBJ2-7; 7 bases are a match to TRBD1. The J segment lost 1 base and the V segment lost 4 bases, leaving 5 bases of the junction unmatched. The CDR3 extends over 14 amino acids. Germline V gene lookup returns CDR1 SGHRS and CDR2 YFSETQ.

In its sample, this clone was seen a few times. The rearrangement joins TRBV5-1 to TRBJ1-5; 9 nucleotides match TRBD1. The ends lost 4 bases at V and 5 bases at J; junction bases unmatched: 10. Germline CDR1 reads SGHRS; CDR2 reads YFSETQ. The CDR3 runs to 16 residues. CDR3 region: CASSPGVGQGYQPQHF. CDR3 bases: TGCGCCAGCAGCCCCGGGGTGGGACAGGGATATCAGCCCCAGCATTTT. Filled out from reference TRBV5-1 and TRBJ1-5, the complete variable domain reads KAGVTQTPRYLIKTRGQQVTLSCSPISGHRSVSWYQQTPGQGLQFLFEYFSETQRNKGNFPGRFSGRQFSNSRSEMNVSTLELGDSALYLCASSPGVGQGYQPQHFGDGTRLSIL.

This chain joins TRBV15 and TRBJ1-5, with 8 nucleotides matching TRBD1. CDR1 and CDR2 from the germline V gene are LNHNV and YYDKDF (reference sequence). CDR3 size: 14 residues. V lost 6 bases to trimming and J lost 2 bases; unmatched junction nucleotides: 3. DNA for the CDR3: TGTGCCACCAGTCTGACAGGGGGCAATCAGCCCCAGCATTTT. Its translation is CATSLTGGNQPQHF.

CDR3 in amino acids: CASSLQWGVRDRAHEQYF. CDR3 nucleotide sequence: TGTGCCAGCAGCCTACAGTGGGGGGTCCGGGACAGGGCCCACGAGCAGTACTTC. The V call is TRBV14, the J call TRBJ2-7; 9 positions agree with TRBD1. Germline V gives CDR1 SGHDN, CDR2 FVKESK. The trim removed 4 bases at V and 5 bases at J, leaving 18 bases unmatched. The CDR3 sequence is 18 residues long.

The chain employs TRBV20-1 and TRBJ2-1; no definite D call. CDR1 and CDR2 from the germline V gene are DFQATT and SNEGSKA (reference sequence). This CDR3 contains 10 residues. Trimming shortened V by 4 bases and J by 7 bases, and 5 bases separated the two germline ends. CDR3: CSATGNEQFF. The CDR3 DNA is TGCAGTGCTACCGGGAATGAGCAGTTCTTC.

The V and J genes are TRBV5-1 and TRBJ2-7; possibly TRBD2 for D (5 bases). V lost 0 bases to trimming and J lost 3 bases, with 13 bases between them. The CDR3 loop spans 15 amino acids. Per the germline V gene, CDR1 is SGHRS and CDR2 is YFSETQ. In nucleotides, the CDR3 is TGCGCCAGCAGCTTGGCTAGGACTGGTTACTACGAGCAGTACTTC. It is translated as CASSLARTGYYEQYF.

This chain connects TRBV5-1 to TRBJ1-5, with D unclear. Germline CDR1 is SGHRS and CDR2 is YFSETQ. V shed 5 bases and J shed 4 bases, with 13 bases lying between them. CDR3 length: 14 residues. CDR3 protein: CASSYEGGNQPQHF. As DNA, the CDR3 is TGCGCCAGCAGTTACGAGGGAGGGAATCAGCCCCAGCATTTT.

The chain recombines TRBV7-8 with TRBJ2-3; TRBD1 matches 7 bases. The V gene end was trimmed by 5 bases and the J gene end by 1 base; junction bases not matched to a gene: 3. The length of the CDR3 is 14 residues. Germline assignment: CDR1 SGHVS and CDR2 FQNEAQ. The CDR3 sequence is CASSTGQRTDTQYF. DNA of the CDR3: TGTGCCAGCAGCACGGGACAGCGCACAGATACGCAGTATTTT.

This clone is a singleton in its sample. V gene TRBV28 combines with J gene TRBJ2-7; D perhaps matches TRBD1 (5 bases). V was trimmed by 3 bases and J by 5 bases, leaving 11 bases between them. Per the germline V gene, CDR1 is MDHEN and CDR2 is SYDVKM. CDR3 length: 13 residues. The CDR3 coding sequence is TGTGCCAGCAGTTTTCTCAGGGATGACGAGCAGTACTTC. It codes for CASSFLRDDEQYF.

This chain uses TRBV5-4 with TRBJ2-7; weak D call: TRBD2 (5 bases). This CDR3 comprises 14 residues. V was pared by 2 bases and J by 3 bases, with 12 bases between. Germline loops: CDR1 SGHNT, CDR2 YYREEE (reference sequence). As DNA, the CDR3 is TGTGCCAGCAGCTTCCAAGACTATGACTACGAGCAGTACTTC. It codes for CASSFQDYDYEQYF.

The chain joins TRBV19 to TRBJ2-1, with TRBD2 as a possible D gene (6 bases). Germline V lookup: CDR1 LNHDA, CDR2 SQIVND (reference sequence). V dropped 7 bases and J dropped 8 bases, with 18 bases sitting between them. This CDR3 has 14 residues. The CDR3 DNA reads as TGTGCCAGTATGGAGGGCCTTGAGGTCGATGAGCAGTTCTTC. It codes for CASMEGLEVDEQFF.

The genes are TRBV30 and TRBJ1-4; D ambiguous. Germline lookup yields CDR1 GTSNPN and CDR2 SVGIG (reference sequence). The ends were cut back, 1 base at V and 4 bases at J, with 10 bases in the middle. There are 14 residues in the CDR3. CDR3 DNA: TGTGCCTGGAGTGCGCGGGTCTTTAATGAAAAACTGTTTTTT. Its protein product is CAWSARVFNEKLFF.

This chain links TRBV30 with TRBJ1-1; 7 bases align to TRBD1. V was clipped by 1 base and J by 7 bases; unmatched bases: 9. CDR1 and CDR2 from the germline V gene are GTSNPN and SVGIG (reference sequence). The CDR3 has 14 residues. DNA of the CDR3: TGTGCCTGGAGTGGCGGACAGGTTTACGTTGAAGCTTTCTTT. This translates into CAWSGGQVYVEAFF.